The T cell receptor (beta chain) under discussion was sequenced for a study of blood T cell repertoires in COVID-19. Whole-study context: PBMCs, B-cell-depleted T cells, or T cells provided the cDNA or gDNA that made up the material.

Produced via immunoSEQ multiplex PCR; TCRdb's table is partial and in-frame only. The data hold 250,000 to 350,000 clones, with roughly nine tenths observed a single time. V gave up 5 bases and J gave up 1 base, with 14 bases separating them. The length of the CDR3 is 15 residues. CDR1 is SGHTA, CDR2 FQGTGA, per germline. J is TRBJ1-1 and V is TRBV7-3; D not resolved. Sequencing was carried out using PBMCs or T cells enriched from blood (not recorded which). The TCR comes from a woman in her 50s who had recovered from COVID-19. The CDR3, as DNA: TGTGCCAGCAGCCCACGGGGTGGACGGAACACTGAAGCTTTCTTT. Protein: CASSPRGGRNTEAFF.